This T cell receptor beta chain was retrieved from a study of T-cell reconstitution after alpha-beta-depleted transplantation in children. Study results and caveats: The origin of alpha-beta T cells about two months after transplant was reportedly several hundred expanded graft clones. Elevated TCRbeta diversity at day 60 was traced, in some patients, to surviving recipient T cells and thymic progenitors. From newly produced T cells came most of the T-cell counts and diversity one year after transplant.

CDR1 and CDR2 (germline): MGHRA, YSYEKL. The CDR3 loop spans 19 amino acids. With 2 bases removed from V and 6 bases from J, the gap between germline ends came to 26 bases. Construction of the TCRbeta library involved unique molecular identifiers. Using its own MiXCR run on the PCR reads, TCRdb lists one record per CDR3 protein. The table records 670,000 or so distinct CDR3 sequences, 10% to 15% of them present only once. This clonotype has just a few counts. What it binds is unknown. This clonotype was sampled from a girl aged 2 to 9 with congenital amegakaryocytic thrombocytopenia, due to receive a stem cell transplant. The chain carries TRBV4-1 and TRBJ2-1, with D possibly being TRBD2 (6 bases). Material: PBMCs, obtained before TCRalphabeta/CD19-depleted stem cell transplant. The DNA for the CDR3 is TGCGCCAGCAGCCAACGACCCACCGTCGGGACGGGAGAGGGCAATGAGCAGTTCTTC. Amino acid sequence: CASSQRPTVGTGEGNEQFF.